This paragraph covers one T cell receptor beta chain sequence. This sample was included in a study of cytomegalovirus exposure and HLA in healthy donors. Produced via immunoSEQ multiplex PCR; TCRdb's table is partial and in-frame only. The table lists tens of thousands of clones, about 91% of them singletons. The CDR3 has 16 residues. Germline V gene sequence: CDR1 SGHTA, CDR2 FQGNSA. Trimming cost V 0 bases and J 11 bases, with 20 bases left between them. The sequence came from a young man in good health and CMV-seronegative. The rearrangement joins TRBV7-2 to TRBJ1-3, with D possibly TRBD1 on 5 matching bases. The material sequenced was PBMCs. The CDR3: CASSLASGHPLTPIYF. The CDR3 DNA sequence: TGTGCCAGCAGCTTAGCGTCCGGACACCCACTAACCCCCATATATTTT.